Listed here is a single TCR beta chain. There are a few counts of this clonotype. Its antigen specificity is not known. Base qualities are not recorded, but no much larger clone differs from it by a single base. TCR cDNA was synthesized by 5'RACE template switching, which introduced a universal primer site and unique molecular identifiers. cDNA synthesis was primed from both the TCR alpha and TCR beta constant segments. Library amplification used two PCR steps, and the second PCR step added sample barcodes and sequencing adapters. Sequencing of the libraries was done on either Illumina HiSeq 2500 (2x100 bp) or NovaSeq (2x150 bp). Concerning the study's data processing: MIGEC handled demultiplexing of reads and collapsing into UMI consensus sequences, while MiXCR performed V(D)J alignment. Clonotypes responding to the vaccine were identified with edgeR on replicate PBMC samples, with the criteria of FDR below 0.01 and a log2 fold change above 5 up to day 15. Each bulk clonotype received a CD4 or CD8 identity based on whether the sequenced CD4 or CD8 repertoire contained that clonotype at higher abundance. In-frame beta chains were kept once TCRdb had trimmed the public reads at Q25 with fastp and called clones with MiXCR. Identical CDR3 protein sequences are pooled into one entry, listed with their most common genes and DNA. V and J calls and clone size were set by TCRdb, not the authors. Counted in this sample were a few hundred thousand distinct CDR3 sequences; 17% of them appeared once. The top ten clones comprise roughly 17% of the sample.

The V end gives up 0 bases and the J end 3 bases, leaving 10 bases in the junction not matched to a gene. The CDR3 runs 17 amino acids, cysteine and phenylalanine included. Only the CDR3 DNA stays, 51 bases, in frame from base 1. The germline V gene (reference sequence) provides CDR1 SEHNR and CDR2 FQNEAQ. This sample is part of a study of T cells after yellow fever vaccination (dated by TCRdb to between 2018 and 2021). Notes on the research overall: The SMART-Seq v4 Ultra Low Input RNA kit was used to prepare libraries from fractions with low cell numbers. To track T-cell clones before and after primary and booster YFV17D yellow fever vaccination, bulk TCR alpha and beta repertoires were sequenced longitudinally. Two healthy male donors, one aged 18 to 29 and one aged 30 to 39 years, were included in the cohort. Blood samples were taken at several timepoints before and after primary and secondary immunization, and bulk PBMC replicates and cell subsets were isolated. Overall results and qualifications from the work: FACS-sorted repertoires could contain abundant contaminating clonotypes from the bulk population, so computational filtering was required. Most clones expanded after primary vaccination were re-detected after the booster (almost 97% of CD4 and around 88% of CD8), suggesting broad memory maintenance. A small fraction of clonotypes appeared in both the CD4 and CD8 compartments, likely as a result of convergent recombination. The secondary T-cell response was found to be weaker but faster than the primary response, with a peak reached on day 5 rather than on day 15. The study included only two donors, which limits how far the findings can be generalized.

The intended sense of this specimen's treatment or condition label: live attenuated yellow fever vaccine strain. At each blood-draw timepoint, two biological replicates of bulk PBMCs were obtained. PBMCs were isolated from peripheral blood using a standard Ficoll-Paque protocol. TriZol was used to extract RNA from bulk PBMCs, from CD4 and CD8 fractions, and from dextramer-positive and dextramer-negative fractions. The V and J segments used are TRBV7-9 and TRBJ2-5; 7 bases in the junction line up with TRBD2. Sequenced material: PBMCs, taken about 5 days after the first yellow fever vaccination. The sequence was collected from a man aged 18 to 29 who received the YFV17D yellow fever vaccine. The DNA sequence follows: TGTGCCAGCAGCTTAGCGCTGGCGAGCGGGGCTAAAGAGACCCAGTACTTC. Its amino acids are CASSLALASGAKETQYF.